The clone carrying this T cell receptor beta chain was counted a few times. The antigen remains undetermined. CDR1 is SGHTA, CDR2 FQGNSA, per germline. V lost 5 bases, J lost 7 bases, and 14 bases stayed unmatched. The CDR3 contains 16 residues. TCRdb independently ran MiXCR on the 5' RACE reads; one entry per CDR3 protein. The sample shows 250,000 to 400,000 distinct CDR3 sequences, approximately 4% of them seen only once. These data belong to a study of T cells after yellow fever vaccination. Study details: Researchers used SMART-Seq v4 Ultra Low Input to prepare fractions that had low cell numbers. Study-wide results and caveats: Primary-vaccination clones mostly resurfaced post-booster (nearly 97% CD4, 85% to 90% CD8).

The TCR comes from a young man who received the YFV17D yellow fever vaccine. Sequencing was performed on PBMCs, taken 15 days after the yellow fever booster vaccination. The chain is built from TRBV7-2 and TRBJ2-1, with 7 bases identical to TRBD1. The CDR3 reads CASSLRGRKSMNEQFF. DNA of the CDR3: TGTGCCAGCAGCCTGAGGGGGCGGAAATCCATGAATGAGCAGTTCTTC.